A single sample gave rise to the 29 T cell receptor beta chains below, sequenced in a study of blood T cell repertoires in COVID-19. The table came from immunoSEQ multiplex PCR; TCRdb's copy has only in-frame clones and leaves some out. Here the sample spans 210,000 or so clones, over 75% being singletons. Sequencing input: peripheral blood. The receptors derive from a man in his fifties or sixties with acute or convalescent COVID-19.

The rearrangement links TRBV19 to TRBJ2-7; perhaps TRBD2 as D (6 bases). Trimming left V 9 bases short and J 5 bases short, with 14 bases between. CDR1 and CDR2 from the germline V gene are LNHDA and SQIVND (reference sequence). The CDR3 is 12 amino acids. CDR3 bases: TGTGCCAGCGGCGGGATCTGGAACGAGCAGTACTTC. This translates into CASGGIWNEQYF.

This clone was picked up one time. The J gene is TRBJ2-7, the V gene TRBV13; 9 bases line up with TRBD1. Germline values: CDR1 PRHDT, CDR2 FYEKMQ (reference sequence). The V gene end was trimmed by 3 bases and the J gene end by 3 bases; junction bases not matched to a gene: 9. The CDR3 contains 16 residues. CDR3 region: CASSFSSDRGYYEQYF. CDR3 in DNA: TGTGCCAGCAGCTTCTCCTCCGACAGGGGGTACTACGAGCAGTACTTC.

The genes are TRBV7-2 and TRBJ1-1; 8 bases are shared with TRBD1. The CDR3 length is 13 residues. Germline V gives CDR1 SGHTA, CDR2 FQGNSA. V was clipped by 4 bases and J by 10 bases; unmatched bases: 8. The CDR3 reads CASSYRWTGLAFF. The CDR3 nucleotides read TGTGCCAGCAGCTATCGTTGGACAGGGCTAGCTTTCTTT.

The gene calls are TRBV2 and TRBJ1-1; D may be TRBD1 (5 bases). The CDR3 has 15 residues. Trimming left V 4 bases short and J 1 base short, with 13 bases between. The germline V gene has CDR1 SNHLY and CDR2 FYNNEI. The CDR3 DNA follows: TGTGCCAGCAGTGCCAGGGTCGGAGAGAACACTGAAGCTTTCTTT. As protein: CASSARVGENTEAFF.

This clone has only a few counts. This chain connects TRBV5-8 to TRBJ1-2; 9 bases map to TRBD1. This CDR3 spans 14 amino acids. V lost 4 bases to trimming and J lost 7 bases; unmatched junction nucleotides: 8. Germline V lookup: CDR1 SGHTS, CDR2 YDEGEE. The CDR3 loop is CASSPWGTGFGYTF. The CDR3 DNA reads as TGTGCCAGCAGCCCATGGGGGACAGGGTTTGGCTACACCTTC.

The chain couples TRBV19 to TRBJ1-2, with D maybe TRBD1 (5 bases). The CDR3 has 14 residues. Germline V lookup: CDR1 LNHDA, CDR2 SQIVND (reference sequence). Trimming removed 2 bases from V and 3 bases from J, with 10 bases in between. The CDR3, as DNA: TGTGCCAGTAGTATATCAGGGAACGACTATGGCTACACCTTC. Amino acids: CASSISGNDYGYTF.

This chain links TRBV5-6 with TRBJ1-1; D gene ambiguous. The CDR3 is made up of 13 amino acids. CDR1 and CDR2 from the germline V gene are SGHDT and YYEEEE. Trimming removed 2 bases from V and 3 bases from J, with 8 bases in between. CDR3 nucleotides: TGTGCCAGCAGCTTCGGACTGGACACTGAAGCTTTCTTT. This sequence encodes CASSFGLDTEAFF.

The chain couples TRBV6-5 to TRBJ1-2; weak D call: TRBD1 (5 bases). Germline V gene sequence: CDR1 MNHEY, CDR2 SVGAGI. The CDR3 has 15 residues. Trimming shortened V by 0 bases and J by 4 bases, and 12 bases separated the two germline ends. DNA for the CDR3: TGTGCCAGCAGTTACTCGACCCAGGGTGGCTATGGCTACACCTTC. It is translated as CASSYSTQGGYGYTF.

The rearrangement links TRBV6-5 to TRBJ1-1; D remains ambiguous. V was clipped by 0 bases and J by 1 base, with 12 bases between them. Germline CDR1 is MNHEY and CDR2 is SVGAGI. The CDR3 has 16 amino acids. CDR3 DNA sequence: TGTGCCAGCAGTTACTCCGATGCCAGGCCGAACACTGAAGCTTTCTTT. Protein product: CASSYSDARPNTEAFF.

The chain uses TRBV5-5 and TRBJ1-1, with 8 bases fitting TRBD1. The junction had 5 bases not matched to a gene; V was cut back by 0 bases and J by 4 bases. The germline CDR1 and CDR2 sequences are SGHKS and YYEKEE (reference sequence). The CDR3 covers 15 residues. The CDR3 DNA reads as TGTGCCAGCAGCTTGGGACAGGGGAAGGTCACTGAAGCTTTCTTT. This encodes CASSLGQGKVTEAFF. The full variable domain, with the rest looked up from reference TRBV5-5 and TRBJ1-1, is DAGVTQSPTHLIKTRGQQVTLRCSPISGHKSVSWYQQVLGQGPQFIFQYYEKEERGRGNFPDRFSARQFPNYSSELNVNALLLGDSALYLCASSLGQGKVTEAFFGQGTRLTVV.

There are a few counts of this clone. This chain uses TRBV29-1 with TRBJ1-2, with D perhaps TRBD1 (6 bases). Trimming removed 3 bases from V and 4 bases from J, with 15 bases in between. This CDR3 comprises 14 residues. Germline values: CDR1 SQVTM, CDR2 ANQGSEA. CDR3 nucleotide sequence: TGCAGCGTTGAGGTCCAGGGGCGATTCTATGGCTACACCTTC. Protein product: CSVEVQGRFYGYTF.

This clone was counted a single time. The rearrangement links TRBV7-2 to TRBJ1-1; possible D gene TRBD1, 5 bases. V gave up 5 bases and J gave up 1 base, with 8 bases separating them. Germline V gene lookup returns CDR1 SGHTA and CDR2 FQGNSA. This CDR3 spans 13 amino acids. CDR3: CASSQGRNTEAFF. CDR3 nucleotides: TGTGCCAGCAGCCAGGGCCGGAACACTGAAGCTTTCTTT.

The chain uses TRBV30 and TRBJ2-2; 7 bases match TRBD1. Germline V gene lookup returns CDR1 GTSNPN and CDR2 SVGIG (reference sequence). The CDR3 sequence is 13 residues long. V was pared by 5 bases and J by 7 bases, with 7 bases of the junction left unmatched. CDR3 amino acids: CAWSPQGLGELFF. CDR3 nucleotides: TGTGCCTGGTCCCCACAGGGGCTCGGGGAGCTGTTTTTT.

The genes are TRBV7-9 and TRBJ1-6; the D gene is possibly TRBD1 (6 bases). The CDR3 is made up of 15 amino acids. Trimming cost V 1 base and J 7 bases, with 11 bases left between them. CDR1 is SEHNR and CDR2 is FQNEAQ in the germline V gene (reference sequence). CDR3 in amino acids: CASSLEDRTNSPLHF. The CDR3 bases are TGTGCCAGCAGCTTAGAAGACAGGACAAATTCACCCCTCCACTTT.

This chain links TRBV19 with TRBJ2-5; 11 positions match TRBD1. Germline CDR1 LNHDA, CDR2 SQIVND (reference sequence). V lost 5 bases and J lost 2; bases outside the gene matches: 7. This CDR3 region has 16 residues. The CDR3 spells CASSPRTGGWQETQYF. CDR3 DNA sequence: TGTGCCAGTAGTCCCCGGACAGGGGGCTGGCAAGAGACCCAGTACTTC. Filled out from reference TRBV19 and TRBJ2-5, the complete variable domain reads DGGITQSPKYLFRKEGQNVTLSCEQNLNHDAMYWYRQDPGQGLRLIYYSQIVNDFQKGDIAEGYSVSREKKESFPLTVTSAQKNPTAFYLCASSPRTGGWQETQYFGPGTRLLVL.

The chain links TRBV6-4 to TRBJ1-4; 9 bases agree with TRBD1. The junction had 5 bases not matched to a gene; V was cut back by 6 bases and J by 0 bases. From germline, CDR1 is MRHNA and CDR2 SNTAGT. This CDR3 spans 16 amino acids. CDR3 sequence (DNA): TGTGCCAGCAGCGGGACAGGGAGAGCAACTAATGAAAAACTGTTTTTT. Amino acids: CASSGTGRATNEKLFF.

The J gene is TRBJ2-5, the V gene TRBV3-1 (or the pseudogene TRBV3-2); TRBD2 agrees at 10 bases. The CDR3 contains 16 residues. With V trimmed by 2 bases and J by 4 bases, 7 bases remained unmatched. Germline V gene lookup returns CDR1 LGHDT and CDR2 YNNKEL (reference sequence). As DNA, the CDR3 is TGTGCCAGCAGCCAAAGCGGGGGGGCAACGAGAGAGACCCAGTACTTC. Protein product: CASSQSGGATRETQYF.

The chain carries TRBV9 and TRBJ2-5; TRBD1 agrees at 8 bases. The CDR3 consists of 16 residues. The V gene end was trimmed by 1 base and the J gene end by 2 bases; junction bases not matched to a gene: 7. Germline V gene sequence: CDR1 SGDLS, CDR2 YYNGEE. In nucleotides, the CDR3 is TGTGCCAGCAGCGTATCCGTGGGACAGGAACAAGAGACCCAGTACTTC. Residues: CASSVSVGQEQETQYF.

This chain links TRBV20-1 with TRBJ2-7; a possible D gene is TRBD1 (5 bases). Germline CDR1 reads DFQATT; CDR2 reads SNEGSKA (reference sequence). V gave up 3 bases and J gave up 2 bases, with 8 bases separating them. This CDR3 contains 12 residues. DNA for the CDR3: TGCAGTGCTAGTCAGGACACCTACGAGCAGTACTTC. Its translation is CSASQDTYEQYF.

The V and J genes are TRBV23-1 and TRBJ1-2; TRBD1 is a possible D gene (5 bases). TRBV23-1 is given ORF status, its function remaining uncertain. The CDR3 consists of 19 residues. Between the trimmed V and J ends, which lost 3 bases and 4 bases, there was a span of 27 bases. CDR3 coding DNA: TGCGCCAGCAGTCACCCACGGGTGCAGGGTGGTGGACTAGGCTATGGCTACACCTTC. Translated, it gives CASSHPRVQGGGLGYGYTF.

The chain couples TRBV19 to TRBJ1-5; 7 bases line up with TRBD1. Germline V gene data show CDR1 as LNHDA and CDR2 as SQIVND (reference sequence). The trim removed 7 bases at V and 7 bases at J, leaving 10 bases unmatched. The CDR3 covers 14 residues. The CDR3 region is CASTLQGSRQPQHF. CDR3 in DNA: TGTGCCAGTACGCTACAGGGGAGTAGGCAGCCCCAGCATTTT. Complete variable domain (other parts from reference TRBV19 and TRBJ1-5): DGGITQSPKYLFRKEGQNVTLSCEQNLNHDAMYWYRQDPGQGLRLIYYSQIVNDFQKGDIAEGYSVSREKKESFPLTVTSAQKNPTAFYLCASTLQGSRQPQHFGDGTRLSIL.

This chain links TRBV6-1 with TRBJ1-2; D is uncertain. Trimming shortened V by 2 bases and J by 1 base, and 11 bases separated the two germline ends. Germline values: CDR1 MNHNS, CDR2 SASEGT. The CDR3 has 15 amino acids. This chain's CDR3 is CASSESRTINYGYTF. The CDR3 DNA follows: TGTGCCAGCAGTGAATCACGGACTATTAACTATGGCTACACCTTC.

This clone occurred a few times. The chain links TRBV19 to TRBJ1-5; TRBD1 matches at 7 bases. The V segment lost 1 base and the J segment 2 bases; nucleotides outside the gene matches: 2. CDR3 length: 15 amino acids. Germline CDR1 reads LNHDA; CDR2 reads SQIVND (reference sequence). The CDR3 sequence is CASSIGGTGNQPQHF. In nucleotides, the CDR3 is TGTGCCAGTAGTATAGGAGGGACAGGCAATCAGCCCCAGCATTTT.

The rearrangement joins TRBV25-1 to TRBJ2-7; D is possibly TRBD1 (6 bases). V shed 3 bases and J shed 5 bases, with 11 bases lying between them. The CDR3 extends over 13 amino acids. Looked up from germline, CDR1 is MGHDK and CDR2 is SYGVNS. The CDR3, as DNA: TGTGCCAGCAGTGATCAGAACAGGGACGAGCAGTACTTC. Its translation is CASSDQNRDEQYF.

The chain joins TRBV30 to TRBJ1-3; no reliable D call. V lost 2 bases and J 2 bases, leaving 16 bases between the germline ends. This CDR3 spans 16 amino acids. The germline CDR1 and CDR2 sequences are GTSNPN and SVGIG (reference sequence). The CDR3 reads CAWSSNFGGTGNTIYF. The CDR3 nucleotides are TGTGCCTGGAGTAGCAACTTCGGAGGGACTGGAAACACCATATATTTT. The full variable domain, completed using reference TRBV30 and TRBJ1-3, is SQTIHQWPATLVQPVGSPLSLECTVEGTSNPNLYWYRQAAGRGLQLLFYSVGIGQISSEVPQNLSASRPQDRQFILSSKKLLLSDSGFYLCAWSSNFGGTGNTIYFGEGSWLTVV.

The chain recombines TRBV19 with TRBJ1-6; 7 nucleotides align to TRBD1. V trimming: 4 bases; J trimming: 7 bases; junction bases outside the gene matches: 4. The germline V gene has CDR1 LNHDA and CDR2 SQIVND (reference sequence). The CDR3 consists of 14 residues. CDR3 sequence (DNA): TGTGCCAGTAGTAGCTGGGACAGCAATTCACCCCTCCACTTT. Encoded protein: CASSSWDSNSPLHF.

The rearrangement joins TRBV5-1 to TRBJ1-1, with D possibly matching TRBD1 (5 bases). The CDR3 sequence is 15 residues long. Between the trimmed V and J ends, which lost 2 bases and 3 bases, there was a span of 14 bases. Germline CDR1 is SGHRS and CDR2 is YFSETQ. This CDR3 reads CASSLRTGGDTEAFF. The CDR3 nucleotides read TGCGCCAGCAGCTTAAGGACGGGGGGAGACACTGAAGCTTTCTTT.

V and J are TRBV5-1 and TRBJ1-4, with 9 positions matching TRBD1. V was pared by 0 bases and J by 7 bases, with 4 bases of the junction left unmatched. The CDR3 length is 15 residues. Germline-derived CDR1 and CDR2 are SGHRS and YFSETQ. The CDR3 DNA is TGCGCCAGCAGCTTGGCCGGGACAGGGTCTGAAAAACTGTTTTTT. Translated, it gives CASSLAGTGSEKLFF.

V usage is TRBV2 and J usage is TRBJ1-1; D is unclear. This CDR3 spans 13 amino acids. CDR1 SNHLY and CDR2 FYNNEI come from the germline V gene. The V and J ends lost 2 bases and 1 base respectively, with 5 bases between them. In DNA form, the CDR3 reads TGTGCCAGCAGTGAATACAGGAACACTGAAGCTTTCTTT. Its protein product is CASSEYRNTEAFF.